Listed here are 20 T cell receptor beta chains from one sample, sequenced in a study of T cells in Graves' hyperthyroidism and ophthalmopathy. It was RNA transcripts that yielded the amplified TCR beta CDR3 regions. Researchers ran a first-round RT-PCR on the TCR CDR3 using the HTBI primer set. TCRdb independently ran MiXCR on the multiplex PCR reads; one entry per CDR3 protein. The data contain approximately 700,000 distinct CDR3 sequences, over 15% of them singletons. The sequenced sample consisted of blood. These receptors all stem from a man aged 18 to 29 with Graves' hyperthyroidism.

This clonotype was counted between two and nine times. Here the CDR3 DNA reads TGTGCCAGCATCCAGGGACAGGGGGCGCGAAGGCAGCCCCAGCATTTT. Protein sequence: CASIQGQGARRQPQHF. This rearrangement joins TRBV28 to TRBJ1-5, with 12 positions matching TRBD1. Germline CDR1 reads MDHEN; CDR2 reads SYDVKM. The CDR3 sequence is 16 residues long. V lost 7 bases, J lost 7 bases, and 11 bases stayed unmatched.

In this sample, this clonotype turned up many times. The CDR3 region has the DNA TGTGCCAGCACTCCTGCGTCAGATTACACCGGGGAGCTGTTTTTT. The encoded protein is CASTPASDYTGELFF. The chain employs TRBV6-2 or TRBV6-3 and TRBJ2-2; no firm D call. Trimming removed 7 bases from V and 3 bases from J, with 15 bases in between. The CDR3 is 15 amino acids. Germline-derived CDR1 and CDR2 are MNHEY and SVGEGT.

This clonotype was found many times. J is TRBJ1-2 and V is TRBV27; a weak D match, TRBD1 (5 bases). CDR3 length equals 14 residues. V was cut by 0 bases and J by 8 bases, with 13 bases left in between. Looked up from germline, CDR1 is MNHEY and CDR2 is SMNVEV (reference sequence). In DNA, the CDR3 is TGTGCCAGCAGTTTATCGAGAGGGGAGGCCGGCTACACCTTC. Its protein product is CASSLSRGEAGYTF.

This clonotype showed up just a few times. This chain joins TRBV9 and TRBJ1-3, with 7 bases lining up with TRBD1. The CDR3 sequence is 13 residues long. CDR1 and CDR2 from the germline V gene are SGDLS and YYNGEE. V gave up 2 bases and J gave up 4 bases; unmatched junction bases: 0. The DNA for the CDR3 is TGTGCCAGCAGCGTGGGACAGGGAAACACCATATATTTT. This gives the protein CASSVGQGNTIYF.

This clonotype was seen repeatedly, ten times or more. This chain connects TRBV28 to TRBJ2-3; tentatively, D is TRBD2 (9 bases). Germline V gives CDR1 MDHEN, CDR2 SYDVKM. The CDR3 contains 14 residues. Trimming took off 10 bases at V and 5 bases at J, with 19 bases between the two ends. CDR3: CATGGGREEDTQYF. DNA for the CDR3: TGTGCCACAGGGGGCGGGAGGGAAGAAGATACGCAGTATTTT.

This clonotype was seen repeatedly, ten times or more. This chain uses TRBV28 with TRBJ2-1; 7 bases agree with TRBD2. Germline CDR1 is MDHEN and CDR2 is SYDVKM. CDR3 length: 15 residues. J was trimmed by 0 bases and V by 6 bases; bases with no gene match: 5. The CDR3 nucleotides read TGTGCCAGCAGCGAAGCTAGCGGCTCCTACAATGAGCAGTTCTTC. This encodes CASSEASGSYNEQFF.

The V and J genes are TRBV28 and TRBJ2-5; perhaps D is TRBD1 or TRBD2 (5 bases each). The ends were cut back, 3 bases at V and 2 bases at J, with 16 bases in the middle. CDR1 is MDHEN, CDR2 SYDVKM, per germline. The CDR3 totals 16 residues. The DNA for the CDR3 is TGTGCCAGCAGTTTTTTCAGGGAGAGGGGACAAGAGACCCAGTACTTC. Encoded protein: CASSFFRERGQETQYF.

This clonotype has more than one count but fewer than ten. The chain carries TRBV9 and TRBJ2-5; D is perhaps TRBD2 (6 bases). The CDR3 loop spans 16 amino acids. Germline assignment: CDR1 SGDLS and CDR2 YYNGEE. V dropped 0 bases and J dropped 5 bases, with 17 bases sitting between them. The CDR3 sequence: CASSVGPGSGGETQYF. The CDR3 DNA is TGTGCCAGCAGCGTAGGTCCGGGCTCTGGGGGGGAGACCCAGTACTTC.

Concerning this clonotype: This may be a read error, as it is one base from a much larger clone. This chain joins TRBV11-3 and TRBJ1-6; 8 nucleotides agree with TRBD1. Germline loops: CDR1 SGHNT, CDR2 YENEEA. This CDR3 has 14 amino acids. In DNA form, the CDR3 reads TGTGCCAGCAGCTCGGGACAGGAGAATTCACCCCCCCACTTT. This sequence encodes CASSSGQENSPPHF.

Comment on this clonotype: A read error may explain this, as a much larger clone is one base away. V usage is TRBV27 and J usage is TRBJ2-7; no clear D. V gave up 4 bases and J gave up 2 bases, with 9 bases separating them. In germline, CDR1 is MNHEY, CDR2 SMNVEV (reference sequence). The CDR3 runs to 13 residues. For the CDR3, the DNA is TGTGCCAGCAGTTCCTCACCAACCTACGAGCAGTACTTC. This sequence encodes CASSSSPTYEQYF.

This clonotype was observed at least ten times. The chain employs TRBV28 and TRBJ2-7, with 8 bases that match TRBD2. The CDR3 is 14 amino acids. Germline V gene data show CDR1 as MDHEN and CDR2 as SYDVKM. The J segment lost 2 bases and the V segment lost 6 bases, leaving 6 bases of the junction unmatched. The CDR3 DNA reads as TGTGCCAGCAGGGAAGGACTAGCTACCTACGAGCAGTACTTC. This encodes CASREGLATYEQYF.

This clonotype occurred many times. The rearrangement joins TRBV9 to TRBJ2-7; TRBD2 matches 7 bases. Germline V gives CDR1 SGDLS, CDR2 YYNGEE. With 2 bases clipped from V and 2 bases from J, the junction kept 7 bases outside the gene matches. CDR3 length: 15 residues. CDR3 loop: CASSVEAGRAYEQYF. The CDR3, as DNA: TGTGCCAGCAGCGTGGAGGCAGGGAGGGCCTACGAGCAGTACTTC.

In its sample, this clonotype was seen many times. Here the CDR3 DNA reads TGTGCCAGCAGCCAATACCTCGCCCTCGAGCAGTACTTC. Its protein product is CASSQYLALEQYF. The chain employs TRBV3-1 and TRBJ2-7; no definite D call. Germline V gene data show CDR1 as LGHDT and CDR2 as YNNKEL (reference sequence). The CDR3 contains 13 residues. V lost 2 bases, J lost 6 bases, and 11 bases lay in between.

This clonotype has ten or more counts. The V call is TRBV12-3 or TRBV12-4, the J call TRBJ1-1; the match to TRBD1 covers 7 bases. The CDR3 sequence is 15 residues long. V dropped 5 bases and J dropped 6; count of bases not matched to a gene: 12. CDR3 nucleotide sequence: TGTGCCAGCAGTCGTTGGACAGGAAGATTGGCTGAAGCTTTCTTT. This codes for CASSRWTGRLAEAFF.

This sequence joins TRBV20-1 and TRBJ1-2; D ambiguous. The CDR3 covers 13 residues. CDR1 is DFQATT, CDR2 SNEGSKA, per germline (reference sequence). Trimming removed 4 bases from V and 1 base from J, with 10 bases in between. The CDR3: CSAIRPGNYGYTF. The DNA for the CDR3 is TGCAGTGCTATCAGGCCCGGTAACTATGGCTACACCTTC.

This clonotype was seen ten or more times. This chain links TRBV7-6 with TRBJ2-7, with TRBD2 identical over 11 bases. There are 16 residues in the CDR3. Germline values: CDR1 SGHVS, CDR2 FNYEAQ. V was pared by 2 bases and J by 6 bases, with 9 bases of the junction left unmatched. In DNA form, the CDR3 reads TGTGCCAGCAGCTTACTACTGGGTAGCGGGAGGGCCGAGCAGTACTTC. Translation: CASSLLLGSGRAEQYF.

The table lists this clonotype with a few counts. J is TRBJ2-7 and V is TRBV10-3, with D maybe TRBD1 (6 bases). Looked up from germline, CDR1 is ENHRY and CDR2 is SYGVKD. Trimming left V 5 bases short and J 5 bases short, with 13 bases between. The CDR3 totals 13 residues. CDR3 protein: CAISPSGAHEQYF. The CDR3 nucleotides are TGTGCCATCAGTCCGTCAGGGGCACACGAGCAGTACTTC.

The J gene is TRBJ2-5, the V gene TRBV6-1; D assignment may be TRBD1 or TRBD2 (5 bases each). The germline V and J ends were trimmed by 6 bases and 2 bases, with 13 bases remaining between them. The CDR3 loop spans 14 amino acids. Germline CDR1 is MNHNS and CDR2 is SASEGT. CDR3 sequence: CASRRRDGQETQYF. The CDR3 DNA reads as TGTGCCAGCAGACGCCGGGACGGACAAGAGACCCAGTACTTC.

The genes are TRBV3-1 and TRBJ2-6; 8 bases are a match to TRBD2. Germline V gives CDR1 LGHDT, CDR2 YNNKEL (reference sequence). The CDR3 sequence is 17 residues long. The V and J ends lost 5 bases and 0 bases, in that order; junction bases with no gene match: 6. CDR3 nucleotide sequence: TGTGCCAGCAGCGTTGGACTAGCCAGCTCTGGGGCCAACGTCCTGACTTTC. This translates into CASSVGLASSGANVLTF.

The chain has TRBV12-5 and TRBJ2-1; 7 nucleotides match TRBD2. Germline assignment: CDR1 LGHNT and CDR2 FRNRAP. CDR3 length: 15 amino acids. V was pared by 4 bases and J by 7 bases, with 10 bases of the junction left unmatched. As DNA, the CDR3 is TGTGCTAGTGGTTACAGAGGGCGGGAGTGGAATGAGCAGTTCTTC. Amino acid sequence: CASGYRGREWNEQFF.